The T cell receptor beta chain under discussion was sequenced for a study of PD-1 blockade in classical Hodgkin lymphoma. Background on the study: Nivolumab dosed at 3 mg/kg went to patients intravenously every 2 weeks. Study observations and caveats: At C4D1, TCR diversity had climbed significantly for CD4+ cells, though not for CD8+ cells.

CDR1 SGHNT and CDR2 YYREEE come from the germline V gene (reference sequence). Deletions cut 4 bases from V and 0 bases from J, with 20 bases between. This CDR3 spans 17 amino acids. A note on this clone: Its antigen is not identified.

Time point indicated: cycle 4 day 1 (C4D1), after more than five weeks of nivolumab. Every one of the patients relapsed after autologous stem cell transplantation (brentuximab vedotin exposure was variable). Investigators obtained CD8+ T cells from thawed PBMCs by magnetic negative selection. Profiling relied on immunoSEQ multiplex PCR, and the TCRdb table lists in-frame clones only, not all of them. The sample comprises about 20,000 clones, approximately 84% of which are singletons, and 7.3% rests with the top ten. The chain employs TRBV5-4 and TRBJ2-7; tentatively, D is TRBD1 (6 bases). The receptor's source is a human donor with classical Hodgkin lymphoma. Sequenced material: CD8+ T cells from blood, taken before the fourth cycle of nivolumab. The DNA for the CDR3 is TGTGCCAGCAGCCCCTTTGATGAGGGGGAGAGCTCCTACGAGCAGTACTTC. Protein: CASSPFDEGESSYEQYF.